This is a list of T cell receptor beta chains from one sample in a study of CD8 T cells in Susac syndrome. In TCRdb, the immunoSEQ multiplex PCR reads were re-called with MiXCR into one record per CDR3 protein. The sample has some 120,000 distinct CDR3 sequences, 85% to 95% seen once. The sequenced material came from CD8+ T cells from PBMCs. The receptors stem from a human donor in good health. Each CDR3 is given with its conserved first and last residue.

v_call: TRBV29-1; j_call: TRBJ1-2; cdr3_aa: CSAGDRTNYGYTF
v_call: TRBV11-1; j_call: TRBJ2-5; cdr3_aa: CASSSDRQETQYF
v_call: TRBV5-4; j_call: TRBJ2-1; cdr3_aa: CASTPGASSYNEQFF
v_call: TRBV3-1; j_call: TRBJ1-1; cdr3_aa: CASSSRTINTEAFF
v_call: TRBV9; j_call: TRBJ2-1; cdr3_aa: CASSVEGTLSDEQFF
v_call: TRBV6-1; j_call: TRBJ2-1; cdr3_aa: CASSEAGWGLGNEQFF
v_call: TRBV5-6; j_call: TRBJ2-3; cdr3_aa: CASSLYNRGDTDTQYF
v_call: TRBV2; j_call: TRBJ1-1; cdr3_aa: CASSADRLGDTEAFF
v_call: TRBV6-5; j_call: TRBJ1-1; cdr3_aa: CASQGLMNTEAFF
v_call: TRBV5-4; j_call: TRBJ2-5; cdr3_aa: CASSLEDRGQETQYF
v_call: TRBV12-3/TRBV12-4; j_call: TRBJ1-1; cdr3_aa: CASSFPGTANTEAFF
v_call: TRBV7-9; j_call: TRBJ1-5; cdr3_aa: CASSLVGGQPQHF
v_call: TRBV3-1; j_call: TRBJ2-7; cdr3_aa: CASSQVAGTYEQYF
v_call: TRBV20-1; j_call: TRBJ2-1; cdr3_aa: CSARDLGLSNEQFF
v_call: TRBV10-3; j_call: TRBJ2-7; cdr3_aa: CAISESGNSYEQYF
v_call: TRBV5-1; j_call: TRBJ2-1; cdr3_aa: CASSLGGTPAYNEQFF
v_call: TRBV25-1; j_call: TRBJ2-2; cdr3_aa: CASTRDLAGELFF
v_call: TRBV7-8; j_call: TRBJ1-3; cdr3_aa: CASSPPGVGNNRNTIYF
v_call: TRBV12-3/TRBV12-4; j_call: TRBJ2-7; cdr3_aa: CASSLQDYEQYF
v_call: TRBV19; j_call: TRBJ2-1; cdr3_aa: CAVASGGPLYNEQFF
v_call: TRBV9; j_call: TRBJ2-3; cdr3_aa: CASSPGLAGGVADTQYF
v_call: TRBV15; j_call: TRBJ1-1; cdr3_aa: CAAKGVDTEAFF
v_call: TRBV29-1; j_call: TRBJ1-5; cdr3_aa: CSVEEGGNQPQHF
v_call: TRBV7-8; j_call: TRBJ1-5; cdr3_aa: CASSLDRRYSNQPQHF